The 24 T cell receptor beta chains below all came from one sample that was sequenced in a study of beta chain features in type 1 diabetes. Expressed TCRB transcripts were sequenced because the isolated RNA had all been reverse transcribed beforehand. Sequencing was performed with immunoSEQ multiplex PCR; in TCRdb, only in-frame clones are kept and a portion is missing. The repertoire has 680,000 or so clones, around a sixth of them found once; the top ten carry approximately 0.093%. Sequenced: naive CD4+ T cells from blood. The receptors derive from a man younger than 30 in good health.

The chain combines TRBV14 with TRBJ2-3; D might be TRBD2 (6 bases). Germline values: CDR1 SGHDN, CDR2 FVKESK. The CDR3 consists of 19 residues. With 3 bases removed from V and 2 bases from J, the gap between germline ends came to 24 bases. In DNA form, the CDR3 reads TGTGCCAGCAGCCACCCCTACCTGGCGGGGATACGAACCACAGATACGCAGTATTTT. This sequence encodes CASSHPYLAGIRTTDTQYF.

The V and J genes are TRBV9 and TRBJ1-2; D call uncertain. The germline V and J ends were trimmed by 0 bases and 6 bases, with 3 bases remaining between them. CDR1 and CDR2 from the germline V gene are SGDLS and YYNGEE. The CDR3 has 11 amino acids. The CDR3 loop is CASSVANGYTF. CDR3 bases: TGTGCCAGCAGCGTAGCTAATGGCTACACCTTC.

CDR3 nucleotides: TGTGCCAGTAGTACAGGAGTCTACGAGCAGTACTTC. This encodes CASSTGVYEQYF. The chain recombines TRBV19 with TRBJ2-7; unclear D gene. The CDR3 loop spans 12 amino acids. Trimming removed 4 bases from V and 3 bases from J, with 7 bases in between. CDR1 is LNHDA and CDR2 is SQIVND in the germline V gene (reference sequence).

The chain links TRBV6-5 to TRBJ1-1; 7 nucleotides agree with TRBD1. The CDR3 is 15 amino acids. V lost 4 bases, J lost 0 bases, and 5 bases stayed unmatched. Per the germline V gene, CDR1 is MNHEY and CDR2 is SVGAGI. The DNA of the CDR3 is TGTGCCAGCAGTTGGGCGGGACAGCTGAACACTGAAGCTTTCTTT. Translation: CASSWAGQLNTEAFF.

The genes are TRBV11-2 and TRBJ2-2; D gene uncertain. V was shortened by 6 bases and J by 7 bases, with 3 bases between the two germline ends. CDR1 is SGHAT and CDR2 is FQNNGV in the germline V gene. CDR3 length: 10 residues. This CDR3 is CASRFGELFF. As DNA, the CDR3 is TGTGCCAGCAGATTCGGGGAGCTGTTTTTT. Looking up the rest from reference TRBV11-2 and TRBJ2-2 gives the full variable domain: EAGVAQSPRYKIIEKRQSVAFWCNPISGHATLYWYQQILGQGPKLLIQFQNNGVVDDSQLPKDRFSAERLKGVDSTLKIQPAKLEDSAVYLCASRFGELFFGEGSRLTVL.

The rearrangement uses TRBV29-1 and TRBJ2-1; 10 positions match TRBD2. The CDR3 is 15 residues long. The V gene's germline CDR1 is SQVTM and CDR2 ANQGSEA. V shed 4 bases, J shed 9 bases, and the junction held 12 bases outside the gene matches. CDR3 nucleotide sequence: TGCAGCGTTGGTATGCGAGCGGGGGGGCCGGGTGAGCAGTTCTTC. Translation: CSVGMRAGGPGEQFF.

The V gene is TRBV11-2, the J gene TRBJ2-3; 9 bases line up with TRBD1. V shed 5 bases and J 7 bases; nucleotides not matched to a gene: 10. Germline V gene lookup returns CDR1 SGHAT and CDR2 FQNNGV. The CDR3 runs 15 residues. CDR3 bases: TGTGCCAGCAGCCCTCGGGACAGGGTGATGAATACGCAGTATTTT. Translated, it gives CASSPRDRVMNTQYF.

The genes are TRBV7-9 and TRBJ1-2; D unresolved. Deletions cut 5 bases from V and 8 bases from J, with 18 bases between. Germline CDR1 SEHNR, CDR2 FQNEAQ (reference sequence). This CDR3 is built from 14 residues. This CDR3 reads CASSTRTAVGGYTF. The CDR3 DNA follows: TGTGCCAGCAGCACGAGGACGGCCGTCGGGGGCTACACCTTC.

This chain uses TRBV27 with TRBJ2-7, with TRBD1 matching 8 bases. This CDR3 has 15 residues. Germline trimming cut 6 bases from V and 3 bases from J; bases unmatched to any gene: 10. CDR1 is MNHEY and CDR2 is SMNVEV in the germline V gene (reference sequence). CDR3: CASSKDRGIVYEQYF. In DNA form, the CDR3 reads TGTGCCAGCAGCAAAGACAGGGGCATAGTCTACGAGCAGTACTTC.

This chain links TRBV5-1 with TRBJ2-7, with 7 bases identical to TRBD1. CDR3 size: 13 residues. Germline assignment: CDR1 SGHRS and CDR2 YFSETQ. After removal of 7 bases from V and 3 bases from J, the junction contained 7 bases not matched to a gene. In DNA, the CDR3 is TGCGCCAGCTCCGGGACAGAAAACTACGAGCAGTACTTC. As protein: CASSGTENYEQYF.

V usage is TRBV5-4 and J usage is TRBJ2-1, with D possibly being TRBD1 or TRBD2 (5 bases each). The CDR3 has 15 residues. Trimming shortened V by 3 bases and J by 5 bases, and 15 bases separated the two germline ends. Looked up from germline, CDR1 is SGHNT and CDR2 is YYREEE (reference sequence). CDR3: CASSWVDFRDNEQFF. The CDR3 region has the DNA TGTGCCAGCAGCTGGGTGGACTTCAGGGACAATGAGCAGTTCTTC.

The chain has TRBV28 and TRBJ2-1; 7 positions match TRBD2. CDR3 length: 13 amino acids. With V trimmed by 8 bases and J by 3 bases, 4 bases remained unmatched. CDR1 and CDR2 (germline): MDHEN, SYDVKM. The CDR3 reads CASGRDIYNEQFF. The DNA for the CDR3 is TGTGCCAGCGGGAGGGATATCTACAATGAGCAGTTCTTC.

This clone was observed a handful of times. Other DNA sequences in the same sample also yield this CDR3. This chain connects TRBV29-1 to TRBJ1-2; 9 bases fit TRBD1. The junction had 12 bases not matched to a gene; V was cut back by 5 bases and J by 2 bases. The germline V gene has CDR1 SQVTM and CDR2 ANQGSEA. The CDR3 contains 16 residues. The CDR3 sequence is CSVTPLDRGVNYGYTF. In DNA form, the CDR3 reads TGCAGCGTTACCCCCCTGGACAGGGGTGTCAACTATGGCTACACCTTC.

Only a few counts were recorded for this clone. The chain uses TRBV9 and TRBJ1-2; 7 positions agree with TRBD1. Trimming at V came to 6 bases and at J to 8 bases, leaving 13 bases not matched to a gene. CDR1 SGDLS and CDR2 YYNGEE come from the germline V gene. This CDR3 contains 14 residues. CDR3 loop: CASTAQTGTLGYTF. The CDR3 DNA follows: TGTGCCAGCACAGCCCAGACAGGGACACTCGGCTACACCTTC.

This sequence joins TRBV5-1 and TRBJ1-2; 7 bases line up with TRBD1. The CDR3 runs 14 residues. V lost 4 bases and J lost 2; bases outside the gene matches: 5. CDR1 is SGHRS, CDR2 YFSETQ, per germline. In nucleotides, the CDR3 is TGCGCCAGCAGCAGACAGGGCCAAAACTATGGCTACACCTTC. Translating it yields CASSRQGQNYGYTF. Full variable domain (missing parts from reference TRBV5-1 and TRBJ1-2): KAGVTQTPRYLIKTRGQQVTLSCSPISGHRSVSWYQQTPGQGLQFLFEYFSETQRNKGNFPGRFSGRQFSNSRSEMNVSTLELGDSALYLCASSRQGQNYGYTFGSGTRLTVV.

This clone was counted a few times. V is TRBV25-1 and J is TRBJ2-2, with TRBD1 matching over 10 bases. The V gene's germline CDR1 is MGHDK and CDR2 SYGVNS. With 3 bases clipped from V and 5 bases from J, the junction kept 3 bases outside the gene matches. This CDR3 is 15 amino acids long. The CDR3 region is CASSDRDRGTGELFF. Here the CDR3 DNA reads TGTGCCAGCAGTGACCGGGACAGGGGAACCGGGGAGCTGTTTTTT.

This clone has more than one count but fewer than ten. This chain links TRBV7-9 with TRBJ2-7, with D perhaps matching TRBD1 (6 bases). In germline, CDR1 is SEHNR, CDR2 FQNEAQ (reference sequence). V gave up 2 bases and J gave up 2 bases, with 16 bases separating them. This CDR3 has 16 amino acids. DNA for the CDR3: TGTGCCAGCAGCTTAAGGAGTGGGGCAGGGGCCTACGAGCAGTACTTC. Encoded protein: CASSLRSGAGAYEQYF. The full variable domain, completed using reference TRBV7-9 and TRBJ2-7, is DTGVSQNPRHKITKRGQNVTFRCDPISEHNRLYWYRQTLGQGPEFLTYFQNEAQLEKSRLLSDRFSAERPKGSFSTLEIQRTEQGDSAMYLCASSLRSGAGAYEQYFGPGTRLTVT.

The V call is TRBV29-1, the J call TRBJ2-1; 11 nucleotides line up with TRBD1. Unmatched junction bases numbered 3, after V lost 6 bases and J lost 5 bases. Germline V gives CDR1 SQVTM, CDR2 ANQGSEA. This CDR3 spans 13 amino acids. This chain's CDR3 is CSVGTGGHNEQFF. The CDR3 nucleotides read TGCAGCGTCGGGACAGGGGGTCACAATGAGCAGTTCTTC.

This chain links TRBV28 with TRBJ2-3; 7 nucleotides line up with TRBD1. Germline V gene lookup returns CDR1 MDHEN and CDR2 SYDVKM. The CDR3 length is 15 residues. Trimming cost V 7 bases and J 3 bases; bases outside gene matches: 10. The CDR3 region is CASIRTGQQTDTQYF. The CDR3 region has the DNA TGTGCCAGCATTAGGACAGGCCAACAAACAGATACGCAGTATTTT.

The genes are TRBV7-8 and TRBJ2-3; D possibly uses TRBD1 or TRBD2 (5 bases each). The CDR3 length is 15 residues. The germline gives CDR1 SGHVS, CDR2 FQNEAQ. Trimming removed 9 bases at V and 5 bases at J, with 21 bases between. CDR3: CASPPGGTTGDTQYF. The CDR3 nucleotides are TGTGCCAGTCCCCCCGGTGGGACGACCGGAGATACGCAGTATTTT.

J is TRBJ1-1 and V is TRBV4-3; the match to TRBD1 covers 10 bases. Losses at the gene ends were 1 base for V and 11 bases for J; bases not matched to a gene: 16. This CDR3 is built from 17 residues. Germline V gene data show CDR1 as LGHNA and CDR2 as YSLEER. CDR3 sequence reads: CASSQGYGTGADGDAFF. CDR3 in DNA: TGCGCCAGCAGCCAAGGCTACGGGACAGGGGCTGACGGTGATGCTTTCTTT.

This clone has just a few counts. The gene calls are TRBV28 and TRBJ1-2; TRBD1 matches at 10 bases. Germline trimming cut 6 bases from V and 4 bases from J; bases unmatched to any gene: 8. The CDR3 is made up of 15 amino acids. Per the germline V gene, CDR1 is MDHEN and CDR2 is SYDVKM. The CDR3 nucleotides are TGTGCCAGCAGCAGAGACAGGGGGCGGACCTATGGCTACACCTTC. Translation gives CASSRDRGRTYGYTF.

This clone has a handful of counts. The chain recombines TRBV25-1 with TRBJ2-5; 7 bases line up with TRBD2. The DNA end is more similar to TRBJ2-7, so the J call may be wrong. The CDR3 totals 13 residues. The germline V gene has CDR1 MGHDK and CDR2 SYGVNS. CDR3 region: CASGGDSSYEQYF. The CDR3 DNA reads TGTGCCAGCGGGGGGGACTCCTCCTACGAGCAGTACTTC.

The chain has TRBV6-1 and TRBJ2-5; tentatively, D is TRBD1 (6 bases). Germline CDR1 and CDR2: MNHNS and SASEGT. CDR3 length: 13 residues. V was pared by 7 bases and J by 0 bases, with 9 bases between. CDR3 residues: CASTRTDQETQYF. CDR3 sequence (DNA): TGTGCCAGCACCCGGACAGACCAAGAGACCCAGTACTTC.